This T cell receptor beta chain was sequenced in a study of graft-versus-host responses after intestinal transplantation. About the study: Following induction with anti-thymocyte globulin, all recipients were given tacrolimus and steroids for roughly three years.

From germline, CDR1 is SGDLS and CDR2 YYNGEE. This CDR3 contains 15 residues. With 0 bases removed from V and 3 bases from J, the gap between germline ends came to 12 bases. Study-level results: Levels of circulating GvH clones at their peak were associated with early post-transplant HvG declines. GvH clones occurred in recipient marrow; some first appeared in ileum or blood.

Sequencing was performed with immunoSEQ multiplex PCR; in TCRdb, only in-frame clones are kept and a portion is missing. This table has some 110,000 clones, approximately 93% appearing once. Worth noting for this clone: Its antigen remains unknown.

This material consisted of unstimulated CD8+ T cells sorted from spleen or lymph node cells, taken before transplant. The genes are TRBV9 and TRBJ1-2; a possible D gene is TRBD1 (6 bases). The sequence derives from a human donor who was the organ donor for an intestinal transplant. The CDR3 DNA reads as TGTGCCAGCAGCGTAGAGGGGGATCGGGACTATGGCTACACCTTC. Protein: CASSVEGDRDYGYTF.